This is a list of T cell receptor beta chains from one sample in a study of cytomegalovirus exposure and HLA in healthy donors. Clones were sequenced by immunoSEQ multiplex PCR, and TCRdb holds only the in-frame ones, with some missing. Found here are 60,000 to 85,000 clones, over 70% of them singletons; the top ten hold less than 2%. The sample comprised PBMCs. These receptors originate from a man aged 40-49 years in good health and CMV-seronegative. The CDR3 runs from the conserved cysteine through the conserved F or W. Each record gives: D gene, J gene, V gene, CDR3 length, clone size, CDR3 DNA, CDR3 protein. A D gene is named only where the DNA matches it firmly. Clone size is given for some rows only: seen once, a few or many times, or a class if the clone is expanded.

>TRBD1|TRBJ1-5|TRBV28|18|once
TGTGCCAGCAGAAAGCAACTTTGGAGGGACAGGGCCAAGCAGCCCCAGCATTTT
CASRKQLWRDRAKQPQHF
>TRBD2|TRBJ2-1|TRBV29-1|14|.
TGCAGCGTTGCACGGACTAGCGGAAACAATGAGCAGTTCTTC
CSVARTSGNNEQFF
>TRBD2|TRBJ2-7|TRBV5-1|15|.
TGCGCCAGCAGCGCTAGCGGAAAGAGCTCCTACGAGCAGTACTTC
CASSASGKSSYEQYF
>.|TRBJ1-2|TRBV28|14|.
TGTGCCAGCAGTCCCCCCCGAGGCGTCTATGGCTACACCTTC
CASSPPRGVYGYTF
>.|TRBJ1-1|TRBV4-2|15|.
TGTGCCAGCAGCCAAGATCGCGGGGGAAACACTGAAGCTTTCTTT
CASSQDRGGNTEAFF
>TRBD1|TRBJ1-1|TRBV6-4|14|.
TGTGCCAGCAGCAGCCAAGGGGGCCAGACTGAAGCTTTCTTT
CASSSQGGQTEAFF
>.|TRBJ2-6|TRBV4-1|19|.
TGCGCCAGCAGCCAAGATGTAGTACGGGCAAGCTCTGGGGCCAACGGCCTGACTTTC
CASSQDVVRASSGANGLTF
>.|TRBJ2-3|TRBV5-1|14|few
TGCGCCAGCAGCTTGCGGGGGGCCGGGGATACGCAGTATTTT
CASSLRGAGDTQYF
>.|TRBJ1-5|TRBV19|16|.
TGTGCCAGTACCCGAAGGAGGGCTGGTAGCAATCAGCCCCAGCATTTT
CASTRRRAGSNQPQHF
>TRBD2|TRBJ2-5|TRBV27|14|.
TGTGCCAGCAGTCCCCTAGCGGGAGAAGAGACCCAGTACTTC
CASSPLAGEETQYF
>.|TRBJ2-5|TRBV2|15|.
TGTGCCAGCAGTATTATTCCAGGGGAACAAGAGACCCAGTACTTC
CASSIIPGEQETQYF
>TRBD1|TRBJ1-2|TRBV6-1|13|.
TGTGCCAGCAGTCCGAGGGGGCCGGCTGGCTACACCTTC
CASSPRGPAGYTF
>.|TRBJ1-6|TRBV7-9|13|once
TGTGCCAGCAGCTTCTCCGGAGGTTCACCCCTCCACTTT
CASSFSGGSPLHF
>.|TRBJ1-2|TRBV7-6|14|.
TGTGCCAGCAGCTTAGGGGGGGACGAATATGGCTACACCTTC
CASSLGGDEYGYTF
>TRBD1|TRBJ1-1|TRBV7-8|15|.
TGTGCCAGCAGCCCAGCAGGGGGGAAGAACACTGAAGCTTTCTTT
CASSPAGGKNTEAFF
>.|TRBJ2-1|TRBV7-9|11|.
TGTGCCAGCGGATCGGGACACTTTCCGTTCTTC
CASGSGHFPFF
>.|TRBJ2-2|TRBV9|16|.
TGTGCCAGCAAAGGGCTCGGAGGGCGAGGCACCGGGGAGCTGTTTTTT
CASKGLGGRGTGELFF
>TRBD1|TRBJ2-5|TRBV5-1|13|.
TGCGCCAGCAGTCAGGGGGAGTCAGAGACCCAGTACTTC
CASSQGESETQYF
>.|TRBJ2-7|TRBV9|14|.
TGTGCCAGCAGCGCCGGGCGGAGGACTGAGGAGCAGTACTTC
CASSAGRRTEEQYF
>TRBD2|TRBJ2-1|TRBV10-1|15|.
TGCGCCAGCAGTGCCGCGGGAGTAAGGAGTAATGAGCAGTTCTTC
CASSAAGVRSNEQFF
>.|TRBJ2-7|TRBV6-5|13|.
TGTGCCAGCAGTGGTTCAGGGAACTACGAGCAGTACTTC
CASSGSGNYEQYF
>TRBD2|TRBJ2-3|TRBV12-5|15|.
TGTGCTAGTGTCTGGGCGGGGGGCGAAGCAGATACGCAGTATTTT
CASVWAGGEADTQYF
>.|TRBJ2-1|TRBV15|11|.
TGTGCCACCAGCATTCGAGATGAGCAGTTCTTC
CATSIRDEQFF
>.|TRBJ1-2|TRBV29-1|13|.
TGCAGCGTTGTCGGGGTGGCTAAGGGTGGCTACACCTTC
CSVVGVAKGGYTF
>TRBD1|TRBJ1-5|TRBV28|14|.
TGTGCCAGCAGTTGGACAGGGGTAAATCAGCCCCAGCATTTT
CASSWTGVNQPQHF
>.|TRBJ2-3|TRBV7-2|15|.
TGTGCCAGCAGCGCCCAACCCACAGGGACAGATACGCAGTATTTT
CASSAQPTGTDTQYF
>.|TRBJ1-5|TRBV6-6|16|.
TGTGCCAGCAGTTACGGCAGGTCCGCTAGCAATCAGCCCCAGCATTTT
CASSYGRSASNQPQHF
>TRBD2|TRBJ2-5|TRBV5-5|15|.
TGTGCCAGCAGCTTGGCACTAGCGGTCGGAGAGACCCAGTACTTC
CASSLALAVGETQYF
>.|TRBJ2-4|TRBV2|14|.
TGTGCCAGCAGTTCCGCCCGGGAACTCAACATTCAGTACTTC
CASSSARELNIQYF
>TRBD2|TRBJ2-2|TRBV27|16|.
TGTGCCAGCAGTTCCCCGGGACTAGCGAGTACCGGGGAGCTGTTTTTT
CASSSPGLASTGELFF
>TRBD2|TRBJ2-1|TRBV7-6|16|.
TGTGCCAGCAGCTCCCAGACCGGGACTAGTCGTAATGAGCAGTTCTTC
CASSSQTGTSRNEQFF
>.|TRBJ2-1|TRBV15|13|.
TGTGCCACCAGCAGATCCCCGGGCAATGAGCAGTTCTTC
CATSRSPGNEQFF
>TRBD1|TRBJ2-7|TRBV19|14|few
TGTGCCAGTACCACATCCGGGACAGGGCACGAGCAGTACTTC
CASTTSGTGHEQYF
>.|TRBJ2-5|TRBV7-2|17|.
TGTGCCAGCAGCTACGTGGACGGAGGAGCGGTCCAAGAGACCCAGTACTTC
CASSYVDGGAVQETQYF
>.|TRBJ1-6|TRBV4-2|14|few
TGTGCCAGTGCCTGGGCTGGGCAAAATTCACCCCTCCACTTT
CASAWAGQNSPLHF
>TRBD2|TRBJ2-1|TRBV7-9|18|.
TGTGCCAGCAGCCTAGGCTTGAATAGCGGGAGAACCTACAATGAGCAGTTCTTC
CASSLGLNSGRTYNEQFF
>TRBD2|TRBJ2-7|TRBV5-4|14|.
TGTGCCAGCAGCTTGACTAGCGGGAGTGACGAGCAGTACTTC
CASSLTSGSDEQYF
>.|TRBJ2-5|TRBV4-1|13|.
TGCGCCAGCAGCCAAGACTTTGAGGAGACCCAGTACTTC
CASSQDFEETQYF
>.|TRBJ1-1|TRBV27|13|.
TGTGCCAGCAGCACAGACCTGAACACTGAAGCTTTCTTT
CASSTDLNTEAFF
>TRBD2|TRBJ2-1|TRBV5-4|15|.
TGTGCCAGCAGCTCCGGGACTAGCGGGAGAAGTGAGCAGTTCTTC
CASSSGTSGRSEQFF
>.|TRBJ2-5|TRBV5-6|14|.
TGTGCCAGCAGCCCCCAGGGGATCCAAGAGACCCAGTACTTC
CASSPQGIQETQYF
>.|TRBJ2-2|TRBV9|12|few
TGTGCCAGCAGGACTACACCGGGGGAGCTGTTTTTT
CASRTTPGELFF
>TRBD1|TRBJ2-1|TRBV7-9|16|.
TGTGCCAGCAGCTTTAGTGGGGACAGGGTTTACAATGAGCAGTTCTTC
CASSFSGDRVYNEQFF
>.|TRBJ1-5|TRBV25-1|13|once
TGTGCCAGCACACGCGGGGAGGGTCAGCCCCAGCATTTT
CASTRGEGQPQHF
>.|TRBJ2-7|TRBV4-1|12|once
TGCGCCAGCAGCCAGGACAGTGGGGAGCAGTACTTC
CASSQDSGEQYF
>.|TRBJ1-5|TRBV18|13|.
TGTGCCAGCTCCCCGGACAAGAATCAGCCCCAGCATTTT
CASSPDKNQPQHF
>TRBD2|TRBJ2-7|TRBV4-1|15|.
TGCGCCAGCAGACTAGCGGGAAGAAGGTCCTACGAGCAGTACTTC
CASRLAGRRSYEQYF
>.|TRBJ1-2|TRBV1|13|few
TGCACCAGCCCCGGGTGCGGTATCTATGGCTACACCTTC
CTSPGCGIYGYTF
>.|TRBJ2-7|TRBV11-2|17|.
TGTGCCAGCAGCCGGGCACCGGGACTTCAGAGCTCCTACGAGCAGTACTTC
CASSRAPGLQSSYEQYF
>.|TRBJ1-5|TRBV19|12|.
TGTGCCAGTAGTATAGGTGAGCAGCCCCAGCATTTT
CASSIGEQPQHF
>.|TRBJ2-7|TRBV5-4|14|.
TGTGCCAGCAGCCAAGGGTTTAGCGCCTACGAGCAGTACTTC
CASSQGFSAYEQYF
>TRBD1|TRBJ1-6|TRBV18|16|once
TGTGCCAGCTCACCAACCGGGACAGGGGTTAATTCACCCCTCCACTTT
CASSPTGTGVNSPLHF
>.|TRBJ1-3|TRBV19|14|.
TGTGCCAGTCGTCAGGGTGACTCTGGAAACACCATATATTTT
CASRQGDSGNTIYF
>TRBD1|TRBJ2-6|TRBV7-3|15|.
TGTGCCAGCAGCCAACAGGGGACTGGGGCCAACGTCCTGACTTTC
CASSQQGTGANVLTF